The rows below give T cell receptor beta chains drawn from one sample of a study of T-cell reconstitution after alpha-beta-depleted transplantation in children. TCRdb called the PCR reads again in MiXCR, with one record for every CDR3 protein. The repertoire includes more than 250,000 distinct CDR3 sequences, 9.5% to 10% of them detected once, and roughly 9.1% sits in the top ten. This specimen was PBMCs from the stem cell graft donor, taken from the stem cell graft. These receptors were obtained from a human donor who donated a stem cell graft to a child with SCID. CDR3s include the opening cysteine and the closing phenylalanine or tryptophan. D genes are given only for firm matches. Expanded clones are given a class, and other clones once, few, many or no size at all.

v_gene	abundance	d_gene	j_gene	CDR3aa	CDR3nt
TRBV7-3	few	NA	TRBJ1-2	CASSPGRAEGYTF	TGTGCCAGCAGCCCCGGGAGGGCGGAAGGCTACACCTTC
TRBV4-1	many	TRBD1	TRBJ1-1	CASSPPWEGAQNTEAFF	TGCGCCAGCAGCCCCCCATGGGAGGGGGCGCAGAACACTGAAGCTTTCTTT
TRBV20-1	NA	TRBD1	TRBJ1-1	CSAIGQANTEAFF	TGCAGTGCGATAGGACAGGCTAACACTGAAGCTTTCTTT
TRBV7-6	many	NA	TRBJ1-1	CASSLGGGLNTEAFF	TGTGCCAGCAGCTTAGGTGGGGGGCTTAACACTGAAGCTTTCTTT
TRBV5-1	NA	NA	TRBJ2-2	CASSLGAVNTGELFF	TGCGCCAGCAGCTTGGGGGCAGTTAACACCGGGGAGCTGTTTTTT
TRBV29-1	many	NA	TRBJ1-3	CSVEILGSGNTIYF	TGCAGCGTTGAGATCCTTGGATCTGGAAACACCATATATTTT
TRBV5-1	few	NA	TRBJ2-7	CASSSTPGTSYEQYF	TGCGCCAGCAGCTCGACGCCAGGGACCTCCTACGAGCAGTACTTC
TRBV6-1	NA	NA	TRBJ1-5	CASTKPTTSKDQPQHF	TGTGCCAGCACCAAACCGACAACCTCCAAAGATCAGCCCCAGCATTTT
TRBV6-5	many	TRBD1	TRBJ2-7	CASSYLTGAAEQYF	TGTGCCAGCAGTTACTTAACAGGGGCGGCCGAGCAGTACTTC
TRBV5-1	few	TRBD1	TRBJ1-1	CASSLIGTGSLMNTEAFF	TGCGCCAGCAGCTTGATCGGGACAGGGTCCTTAATGAACACTGAAGCTTTCTTT
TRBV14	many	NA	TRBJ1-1	CASSLPVGGSGNTEAFF	TGTGCCAGCAGCCTCCCTGTGGGGGGGTCGGGGAACACTGAAGCTTTCTTT
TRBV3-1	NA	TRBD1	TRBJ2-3	CATSQQVTGTDTQYF	TGTGCCACCAGCCAACAGGTGACAGGGACAGATACGCAGTATTTT
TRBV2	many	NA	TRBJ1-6	CASSERRALNSPLHF	TGTGCCAGCAGTGAACGGAGGGCCCTTAATTCACCCCTCCACTTT
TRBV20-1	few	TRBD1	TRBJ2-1	CSAVPGPGTVSYNEQFF	TGCAGTGCCGTTCCGGGACCCGGGACAGTTTCCTACAATGAGCAGTTCTTC
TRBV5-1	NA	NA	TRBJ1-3	CASSLEPSGNTIYF	TGCGCCAGCAGCTTGGAACCCTCTGGAAACACCATATATTTT
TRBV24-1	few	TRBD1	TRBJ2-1	CATSGGTGAHNEQFF	TGTGCCACCAGTGGTGGGACAGGGGCGCACAATGAGCAGTTCTTC